Following are 13 T cell receptor beta chains from one sample sequenced in a study of CD8 T cells in ankylosing spondylitis. Overall study findings and caveats: Ankylosing spondylitis blood appeared to carry a characteristic TCR beta motif of several highly homologous variants.

These TCRs are of unknown antigen specificity. TCRdb reprocessed the 5' RACE reads with MiXCR, giving one entry per CDR3 protein. The table includes hundreds of thousands of distinct CDR3 sequences, around 19% detected once. Sequencing was done on a sample of blood, either unsorted or a sorted T cell fraction (not recorded which). The receptors stem from a male donor with ankylosing spondylitis.

This clonotype has at least ten counts. V gene TRBV7-8 combines with J gene TRBJ2-7; D is undetermined. Trimming took 1 base from V and 1 from J, leaving 5 bases between them. This CDR3 comprises 13 residues. CDR1 is SGHVS and CDR2 is FQNEAQ in the germline V gene. The CDR3: CASSLERSYEQYF. Here the CDR3 DNA reads TGTGCCAGCAGCTTAGAGAGATCCTACGAGCAGTACTTC.

The J gene is TRBJ2-2, the V gene TRBV6-2 or TRBV6-3; TRBD1 or TRBD2 may be the D gene (6 bases each). The CDR3 totals 12 residues. V dropped 6 bases and J dropped 11 bases, with 13 bases sitting between them. Germline V CDR1 and CDR2: MNHEY, SVGEGT. As DNA, the CDR3 is TGTGCCAGCAGAGGGGGGTCGGTAGAGCTGTTTTTT. Its translation: CASRGGSVELFF.

The chain joins TRBV15 to TRBJ1-2, with 10 bases matching TRBD1. The CDR3 has 13 amino acids. The ends lost 5 bases at V and 5 bases at J; junction bases unmatched: 2. Germline V gives CDR1 LNHNV, CDR2 YYDKDF (reference sequence). This CDR3 reads CATSADRGYGYTF. The CDR3 DNA is TGTGCCACCAGCGCGGACAGGGGGTATGGCTACACCTTC.

This clonotype was recorded at least ten times. The chain combines TRBV7-2 with TRBJ2-2; no reliable D call. Germline lookup yields CDR1 SGHTA and CDR2 FQGNSA. The germline V and J ends were trimmed by 6 bases and 3 bases, with 8 bases remaining between them. The CDR3 runs 13 residues. This chain's CDR3 is CASRHSYTGELFF. DNA for the CDR3: TGTGCCAGCAGGCATTCCTACACCGGGGAGCTGTTTTTT.

This chain connects TRBV10-2 to TRBJ2-7; D gene uncertain. The CDR3 contains 14 residues. Germline loops: CDR1 WSHSY, CDR2 SAAADI. Trimming removed 4 bases from V and 1 base from J, with 11 bases in between. The CDR3 loop reads CASSGWQISYEQYF. CDR3 coding DNA: TGCGCCAGCAGTGGGTGGCAAATTTCCTACGAGCAGTACTTC.

V is TRBV29-1 and J is TRBJ1-1; D is ambiguous. In germline, CDR1 is SQVTM, CDR2 ANQGSEA. V lost 7 bases, J lost 1 base, and 13 bases lay in between. The CDR3 is 13 residues long. CDR3 sequence reads: CSGWQNPNTEAFF. The CDR3, as DNA: TGCAGCGGGTGGCAAAACCCGAACACTGAAGCTTTCTTT.

Comment on this clonotype: Compared with germline, one end of the junction differs, possibly owing to a read error. V and J are TRBV20-1 and TRBJ2-7; 8 positions match TRBD2. In germline, CDR1 is DFQATT, CDR2 SNEGSKA (reference sequence). This CDR3 is built from 17 residues. This CDR3 reads CCARDLTGSGAPYEQYF. The CDR3 DNA is TGCTGTGCTAGAGATCTTACGGGTAGCGGGGCCCCCTACGAGCAGTACTTC.

The chain links TRBV12-3 or TRBV12-4 to TRBJ1-1; the D is unclear. CDR3 length: 11 residues. The germline V and J ends were trimmed by 7 bases and 5 bases, with 8 bases remaining between them. The CDR3 nucleotides are TGTGCCAGCAAGATAGGAACTGAAGCTTTCTTT. Translation gives CASKIGTEAFF.

There are a few counts of this clonotype. V usage is TRBV20-1 and J usage is TRBJ2-1; 9 bases agree with TRBD2. With V trimmed by 4 bases and J by 3 bases, 1 base remained unmatched. This CDR3 contains 13 residues. Germline CDR1 and CDR2: DFQATT and SNEGSKA (reference sequence). The DNA for the CDR3 is TGCAGTGCTACTAGCGGGGACTACAATGAGCAGTTCTTC. Translation gives CSATSGDYNEQFF.

A single count supports this clonotype. V and J are TRBV11-3 and TRBJ1-6, with D hard to call. This CDR3 is built from 14 residues. V was clipped by 3 bases and J by 5 bases, with 8 bases between them. Germline lookup yields CDR1 SGHNT and CDR2 YENEEA. CDR3 coding DNA: TGTGCCAGCAGCTTCAGGTCGGATAATTCACCCCTCCACTTT. It specifies CASSFRSDNSPLHF.

This clonotype turned up a few times. The chain employs TRBV6-4 and TRBJ2-3, with a tentative D call TRBD2 (7 bases). This CDR3 spans 15 amino acids. Germline assignment: CDR1 MRHNA and CDR2 SNTAGT. V lost 3 bases and J 2 bases, leaving 12 bases between the germline ends. In nucleotides, the CDR3 is TGTGCCAGCAGTGAAGAGGGGGGGAACACAGATACGCAGTATTTT. This sequence encodes CASSEEGGNTDTQYF.

This clonotype turned up a few times. V is TRBV5-1 and J is TRBJ1-1; D remains unclear. The germline V gene has CDR1 SGHRS and CDR2 YFSETQ. Between the trimmed V and J ends, which lost 0 bases and 3 bases, there was a span of 3 bases. The CDR3 loop spans 12 amino acids. Here the CDR3 DNA reads TGCGCCAGCAGCTTGGCAGACACTGAAGCTTTCTTT. Translating it yields CASSLADTEAFF.

The DNA for the CDR3 is TGTGCCACCAGTGGACCGACTAGCGGGAGGGAGAATGAGCAGTTCTTC. Translation: CATSGPTSGRENEQFF. V and J are TRBV24-1 and TRBJ2-1, with 14 bases lining up with TRBD2. This CDR3 spans 16 amino acids. V shed 5 bases, J shed 7 bases, and the junction held 6 bases outside the gene matches. Germline V CDR1 and CDR2: KGHDR, SFDVKD.